These T cell receptor beta chains were read from a single sample in a study of patients and donors after allogeneic stem cell transplantation. TCRdb reanalysed the RT-PCR reads using MiXCR and keeps one entry per CDR3 protein. This sample has hundreds of thousands of distinct CDR3 sequences, with roughly 16% found just once. Sequenced sample: blood, either unsorted or a sorted T cell fraction (not recorded which). These receptors all stem from a human donor who was either an allogeneic HSCT recipient or a stem cell or donor lymphocyte infusion donor (not recorded which). It is not recorded whose cells these are; they may come from a transplant donor. The conserved cysteine and the conserved F or W are not part of the CDR3 here.

>TRBJ1-1|TRBV2
ASTEQGAGTEAF
>TRBJ1-3|TRBV12-3/TRBV12-4
ASSSDRLLSGNTIY
>TRBJ2-3|TRBV9
ASSVSLGAADTQY
>TRBJ2-4|TRBV11-1
ASSPRQGAKETKNIQY
>TRBJ1-2|TRBV29-1
SVHRGQNYGYT
>TRBJ1-5|TRBV7-2
ASSLIPDQPQH
>TRBJ2-7|TRBV3-1
ASSQEPLTGTHEQY
>TRBJ1-2|TRBV4-3
ASSQGVKGADGYT
>TRBJ2-7|TRBV12-3/TRBV12-4
ASSLLGIHEQY
>TRBJ1-1|TRBV6-1
ASSEAWGHEAF
>TRBJ1-4|TRBV7-9
ASSSGQEGTNEKLF
>TRBJ1-1|TRBV5-1
ASSSRPMNTEAF
>TRBJ1-2|TRBV12-3/TRBV12-4
ASSHRILRTGSDYGYT
>TRBJ2-1|TRBV20-1
SAPPRAGPGYNEQF
>TRBJ1-2|TRBV9
ASSVEPANYGYT
>TRBJ2-5|TRBV5-1
ASSGEGLAMETQY
>TRBJ2-3|TRBV10-3
AISTDLSTDTQY
>TRBJ2-2|TRBV20-1
SARMGLAGGPGELF
>TRBJ2-1|TRBV7-2
ASSLGGKSYNEQF
>TRBJ1-1|TRBV25-1
ASSEHQNTEAF
>TRBJ1-5|TRBV20-1
SARPISQPQH
>TRBJ1-6|TRBV3-1
ASSPRTGSTLH
>TRBJ2-3|TRBV7-3
ASSSIAGGRRDTQY
>TRBJ1-5|TRBV6-2/TRBV6-3
ASSPRGPTLSNQPQH
>TRBJ1-6|TRBV12-3/TRBV12-4
ASSWTGDNSPLH
>TRBJ2-2|TRBV19
ASGTDRGPSGELF
>TRBJ2-7|TRBV24-1
ATSGPAPYEQY
>TRBJ1-2|TRBV4-1
ASSHIRGHTNYGYT
>TRBJ1-2|TRBV6-1
ASTRDRATTNYGYT
>TRBJ1-5|TRBV28
ASSPGQGDQPQH
>TRBJ1-3|TRBV6-1
ASSKAGTNSGNTIY
>TRBJ2-1|TRBV7-9
ASSLPPGPRHNEQF
>TRBJ1-1|TRBV20-1
SARDVWKANTEAF
>TRBJ2-1|TRBV4-1
ASSSLGTNYNEQF
>TRBJ2-2|TRBV11-2
ASSLARRVGELF
>TRBJ2-1|TRBV12-3/TRBV12-4
ASSSRVSGGSYNEQF
>TRBJ1-1|TRBV4-1
ASTPHLQGANTEAF
>TRBJ1-1|TRBV5-1
ASSLDLRGTGTEAF
>TRBJ1-1|TRBV12-3/TRBV12-4
ASRQQGAGREAF
>TRBJ1-1|TRBV9
ASGKGAGGTEAF
>TRBJ1-1|TRBV4-1
ASSHPRGTEAF
>TRBJ2-1|TRBV7-9
ASNHREAGYNEQF
>TRBJ2-3|TRBV10-3
AISEGGPGGADTQY